The 10 T cell receptor beta chains presented below share a single source sample, sequenced in a study of vaccination and CD4 T cells after COVID-19. Documented treatment: roughly 10-day PBMC culture with coronavirus spike peptide pools or control peptides (ViraFEST assay). Sequenced with the Oncomine TCR Beta short-read assay was DNA taken from cultured CD4+ T cells. TCRdb used MiXCR to reprocess the PCR reads, holding one entry per CDR3 protein. Found here are about 18,000 distinct CDR3 sequences, 56% of them singletons; the top ten hold roughly 9.4%. The antigens of these receptors remain unknown. Sequenced material: CD4+ T cells from blood, cultured in vitro. The receptor set was obtained from a human donor who had recovered from COVID-19.

This clonotype was detected a few times. The rearrangement links TRBV7-2 to TRBJ2-5, with 9 bases identical to TRBD2. The CDR3 runs to 14 residues. The trim removed 5 bases at V and 5 bases at J, leaving 6 bases unmatched. Germline lookup yields CDR1 SGHTA and CDR2 FQGNSA. CDR3 amino acids: CASSQGLAIETQYF. The CDR3, as DNA: TGTGCCAGCAGCCAGGGACTAGCTATCGAGACCCAGTACTTC.

This chain connects TRBV7-2 to TRBJ1-1; a possible D gene is TRBD1 (5 bases). CDR1 is SGHTA and CDR2 is FQGNSA in the germline V gene. The CDR3 covers 14 residues. The V gene lost 8 bases and the J gene lost 3 bases, with 16 bases spanning the gap. CDR3 loop: CASGRGLTHTEAFF. The CDR3 DNA reads TGTGCCAGCGGGCGGGGCCTGACCCACACTGAAGCTTTCTTT.

This clonotype was observed a single time. The CDR3 here is CASSSTRGNTQYF. CDR3 in DNA: TGTGCCAGCAGCTCTACGAGGGGGAACACGCAGTATTTT. The rearrangement joins TRBV27 to TRBJ2-3; D possibly corresponds to TRBD1 (6 bases). Trimming took off 6 bases at V and 9 bases at J, with 16 bases between the two ends. Per the germline V gene, CDR1 is MNHEY and CDR2 is SMNVEV (reference sequence). There are 13 residues in the CDR3.

This clonotype was observed a handful of times. This chain connects TRBV20-1 to TRBJ2-2; weak D call: TRBD1 (5 bases). Deletions cut 5 bases from V and 4 bases from J, with 14 bases between. The CDR3 sequence is 14 residues long. The V gene's germline CDR1 is DFQATT and CDR2 SNEGSKA (reference sequence). CDR3: CSAPQGAATGELFF. The CDR3 DNA reads as TGCAGTGCTCCCCAAGGGGCGGCCACCGGGGAGCTGTTTTTT.

The J gene is TRBJ2-6, the V gene TRBV20-1; D gene unclear. The germline V and J ends were trimmed by 0 bases and 3 bases, with 15 bases remaining between them. This CDR3 region has 17 residues. Germline lookup yields CDR1 DFQATT and CDR2 SNEGSKA (reference sequence). The CDR3 loop is CSARDGNGVYGANVLTF. As DNA, the CDR3 is TGCAGTGCTAGAGATGGCAATGGGGTTTATGGGGCCAACGTCCTGACTTTC.

In its sample, this clonotype was seen a few times. The CDR3 loop is CASSLAGTPLNTEAFF. The DNA for the CDR3 is TGTGCCAGCAGCTTGGCGGGGACACCTTTGAACACTGAAGCTTTCTTT. This chain joins TRBV5-5 and TRBJ1-1; maybe TRBD1 (6 bases). Trimming removed 0 bases at V and 0 bases at J, with 12 bases between. The CDR3 sequence is 16 residues long. Germline V gene sequence: CDR1 SGHKS, CDR2 YYEKEE (reference sequence).

This clonotype was observed a handful of times. Sequence at one end of the junction differs from germline and may be a read error. CDR3 in DNA: TGTGCCAGCAGTCGACAGTTCGTCTACGAGCAGTACTTC. Translating it yields CASSRQFVYEQYF. This chain links TRBV10-3 with TRBJ2-7; D is perhaps TRBD1 (5 bases). The CDR3 spans 13 residues. The V gene's germline CDR1 is ENHRY and CDR2 SYGVKD.

V gene TRBV20-1 combines with J gene TRBJ2-5; 7 bases are a match to TRBD2. Trimming removed 0 bases from V and 1 base from J; junction bases left unmatched: 2. Looked up from germline, CDR1 is DFQATT and CDR2 is SNEGSKA (reference sequence). The CDR3 loop spans 14 amino acids. In DNA form, the CDR3 reads TGCAGTGCTAGAGACGCTAGCGGCCAAGAGACCCAGTACTTC. It specifies CSARDASGQETQYF.

This clonotype was counted between two and nine times. J is TRBJ2-2 and V is TRBV24-1, with D perhaps TRBD1 (6 bases). The CDR3 extends over 14 amino acids. V lost 4 bases and J 11 bases, leaving 16 bases between the germline ends. Per germline, CDR1 KGHDR and CDR2 SFDVKD. DNA of the CDR3: TGTGCCACCAGTGACCGAGGGACACGGCGAGAGCTGTTTTTT. It codes for CATSDRGTRRELFF.

This clonotype was observed a single time. The DNA for the CDR3 is TGTGCCAGCAGCCAAGCGAACTCCTACAATGAGCAGTTCTTC. Protein sequence: CASSQANSYNEQFF. The chain combines TRBV3-1 with TRBJ2-1, with unresolved D. Trimming took off 1 base at V and 0 bases at J, with 4 bases between the two ends. Germline V gene sequence: CDR1 LGHDT, CDR2 YNNKEL (reference sequence). The CDR3 loop spans 14 amino acids.